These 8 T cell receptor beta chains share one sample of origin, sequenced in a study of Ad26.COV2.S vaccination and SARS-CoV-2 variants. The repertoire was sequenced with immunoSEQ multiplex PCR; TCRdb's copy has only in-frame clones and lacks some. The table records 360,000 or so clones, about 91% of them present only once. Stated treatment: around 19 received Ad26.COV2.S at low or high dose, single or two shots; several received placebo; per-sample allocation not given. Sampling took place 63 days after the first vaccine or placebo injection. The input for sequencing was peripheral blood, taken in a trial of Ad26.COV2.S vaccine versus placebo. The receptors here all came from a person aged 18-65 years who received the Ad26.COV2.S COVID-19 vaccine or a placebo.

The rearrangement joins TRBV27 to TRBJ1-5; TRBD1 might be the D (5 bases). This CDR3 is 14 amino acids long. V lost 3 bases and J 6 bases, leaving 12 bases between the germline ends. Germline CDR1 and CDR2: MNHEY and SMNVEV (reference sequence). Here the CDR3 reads CASSFQAGSQPQHF. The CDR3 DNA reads TGTGCCAGCAGTTTCCAGGCAGGGTCTCAGCCCCAGCATTTT.

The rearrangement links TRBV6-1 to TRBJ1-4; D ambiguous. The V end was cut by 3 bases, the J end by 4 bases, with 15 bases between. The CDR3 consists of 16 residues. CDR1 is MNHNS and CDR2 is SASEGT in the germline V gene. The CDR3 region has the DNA TGTGCCAGCAGTGACCTCAGGACGGCGGTTAATGAAAAACTGTTTTTT. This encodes CASSDLRTAVNEKLFF.

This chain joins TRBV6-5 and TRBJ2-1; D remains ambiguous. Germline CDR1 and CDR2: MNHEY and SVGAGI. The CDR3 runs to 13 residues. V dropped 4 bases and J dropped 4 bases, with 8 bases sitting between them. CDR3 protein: CASSSPRYNEQFF. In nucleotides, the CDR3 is TGTGCCAGCAGTTCACCACGGTACAATGAGCAGTTCTTC.

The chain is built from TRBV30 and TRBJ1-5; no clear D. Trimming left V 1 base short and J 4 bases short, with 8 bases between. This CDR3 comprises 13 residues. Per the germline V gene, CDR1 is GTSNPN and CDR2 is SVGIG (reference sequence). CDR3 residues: CAWSAGPNQPQHF. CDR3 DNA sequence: TGTGCCTGGAGTGCAGGTCCTAATCAGCCCCAGCATTTT.

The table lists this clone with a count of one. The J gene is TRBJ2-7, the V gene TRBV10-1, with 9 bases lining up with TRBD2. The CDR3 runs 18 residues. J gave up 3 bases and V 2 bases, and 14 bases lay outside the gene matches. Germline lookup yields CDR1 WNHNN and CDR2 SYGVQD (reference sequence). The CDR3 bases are TGCGCCAGCAGTGAGAGCAACCCCATGGGCGGGAGGGGCTACGAGCAGTACTTC. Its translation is CASSESNPMGGRGYEQYF.

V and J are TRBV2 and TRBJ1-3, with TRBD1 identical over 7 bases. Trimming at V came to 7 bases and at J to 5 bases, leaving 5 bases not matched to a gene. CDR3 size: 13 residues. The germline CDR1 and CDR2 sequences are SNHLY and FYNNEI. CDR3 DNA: TGTGCCAGCACCCGGGACAGTAGAAACACCATATATTTT. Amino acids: CASTRDSRNTIYF. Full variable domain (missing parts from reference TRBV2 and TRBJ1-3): EPEVTQTPSHQVTQMGQEVILRCVPISNHLYFYWYRQILGQKVEFLVSFYNNEISEKSEIFDDQFSVERPDGSNFTLKIRSTKLEDSAMYFCASTRDSRNTIYFGEGSWLTVV.

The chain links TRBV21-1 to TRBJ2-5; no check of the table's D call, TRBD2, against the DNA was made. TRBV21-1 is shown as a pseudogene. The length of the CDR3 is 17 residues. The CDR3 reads CASSNPRASLGRETQYF. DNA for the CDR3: TGTGCCAGCAGCAATCCCCGGGCCTCCCTTGGGAGGGAGACCCAGTACTTC.

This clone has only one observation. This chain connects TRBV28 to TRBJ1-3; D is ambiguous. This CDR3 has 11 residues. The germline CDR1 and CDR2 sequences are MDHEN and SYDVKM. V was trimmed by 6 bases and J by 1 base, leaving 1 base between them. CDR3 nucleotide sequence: TGTGCCAGCAGGTCTGGAAACACCATATATTTT. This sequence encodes CASRSGNTIYF.